Described below is a single TCR beta chain sequence and its context. The CDR3 sequence is 15 residues long. In germline, CDR1 is GTSNPN, CDR2 SVGIG (reference sequence). Trimming took 5 bases from V and 6 from J; bases not matched to a gene: 7. This sample is drawn from a study of blood T cell repertoires in COVID-19. Original analysis: Reference gene primers were amplified, and this amplification served to estimate nucleated cell counts. Assay: immunoSEQ multiplex PCR; the TCRdb copy retains only in-frame clones and omits some. Clonal size and the V and J genes are those of that table, whereas D and trimming came from the DNA. This repertoire shows roughly 260,000 clones, around 82% found once; its top ten account for 4.7%.

The source is a woman in her 70s with acute or convalescent COVID-19. The specimen sequenced was peripheral blood. The V and J genes are TRBV30 and TRBJ1-4, with 12 nucleotides matching TRBD1. CDR3 DNA sequence: TGTGCCTGGGCCAAGGGGACAGGGGGCGATGAAAAACTGTTTTTT. It is translated as CAWAKGTGGDEKLFF.